The 24 T cell receptor beta chains listed next were all sequenced from one sample in a study of blood T cell repertoires in COVID-19. The table came from immunoSEQ multiplex PCR; TCRdb's copy has only in-frame clones and leaves some out. The sample has 70,000 to 100,000 clones, over 70% seen once. Source material: peripheral blood. The receptors stem from a woman in her fifties or sixties with acute or convalescent COVID-19.

The chain uses TRBV7-2 and TRBJ2-5, with a possible D match to TRBD2 (5 bases). The CDR3 extends over 15 amino acids. Germline assignment: CDR1 SGHTA and CDR2 FQGNSA. V lost 3 bases, J lost 4 bases, and 15 bases lay in between. The CDR3 region is CASSFPISGGETQYF. The CDR3 DNA is TGTGCCAGCAGCTTCCCCATCAGCGGAGGAGAGACCCAGTACTTC.

V gene TRBV29-1 combines with J gene TRBJ2-1, with no clear D. Trimming left V 3 bases short and J 3 bases short, with 12 bases between. Germline V gives CDR1 SQVTM, CDR2 ANQGSEA. This CDR3 has 14 amino acids. The CDR3 DNA sequence: TGCAGCGTTGAGGAGCTGACGCGCTACAATGAGCAGTTCTTC. Its protein product is CSVEELTRYNEQFF.

This clone was seen once. The V call is TRBV6-5, the J call TRBJ2-1, with 10 bases lining up with TRBD1. V gave up 8 bases and J gave up 1 base; unmatched junction bases: 5. From germline, CDR1 is MNHEY and CDR2 SVGAGI. This CDR3 has 15 amino acids. CDR3 sequence reads: CASRDRGLSYNEQFF. The CDR3 DNA reads TGTGCCAGCCGGGACAGGGGTTTGTCCTACAATGAGCAGTTCTTC.

V usage is TRBV27 and J usage is TRBJ2-3; TRBD1 matches 7 bases. V lost 0 bases and J lost 3; bases outside the gene matches: 6. Germline CDR1 and CDR2: MNHEY and SMNVEV (reference sequence). The CDR3 totals 16 residues. CDR3 in amino acids: CASSLSQGRRTDTQYF. For the CDR3, the DNA is TGTGCCAGCAGTTTATCACAGGGGCGAAGGACAGATACGCAGTATTTT.

This chain joins TRBV27 and TRBJ2-7; D may be TRBD1 (5 bases). Germline V lookup: CDR1 MNHEY, CDR2 SMNVEV (reference sequence). The V and J ends lost 4 bases and 2 bases respectively, with 9 bases between them. The CDR3 length is 13 residues. The CDR3 region has the DNA TGTGCCAGCAGTTGGGGCCGCACCTACGAGCAGTACTTC. This translates into CASSWGRTYEQYF.

The chain links TRBV2 to TRBJ1-5, with TRBD1 matching 9 bases. The CDR3 is 16 amino acids. Germline CDR1 SNHLY, CDR2 FYNNEI. The trim removed 4 bases at V and 2 bases at J, leaving 6 bases unmatched. In nucleotides, the CDR3 is TGTGCCAGCAGTGGCGACAGGGGGTACGGCAATCAGCCCCAGCATTTT. Translated: CASSGDRGYGNQPQHF.

This chain uses TRBV29-1 with TRBJ2-2; TRBD1 matches at 10 bases. The CDR3 has 16 amino acids. V gave up 7 bases and J gave up 3 bases; unmatched junction bases: 11. CDR1 SQVTM and CDR2 ANQGSEA come from the germline V gene. CDR3 region: CSALPGTGDHTGELFF. The CDR3 DNA reads as TGCAGCGCCCTACCCGGGACAGGGGATCACACCGGGGAGCTGTTTTTT.

The chain couples TRBV6-5 to TRBJ1-1; TRBD1 aligns across 9 bases. This CDR3 region has 14 residues. Trimming cost V 6 bases and J 1 base; bases outside gene matches: 3. Germline assignment: CDR1 MNHEY and CDR2 SVGAGI. The CDR3 spells CASSRDRANTEAFF. The CDR3 nucleotides read TGTGCCAGCAGCCGGGACAGGGCGAACACTGAAGCTTTCTTT.

The chain is built from TRBV7-9 and TRBJ2-5, with TRBD2 identical over 12 bases. Germline CDR1 and CDR2: SEHNR and FQNEAQ (reference sequence). V trimming: 6 bases; J trimming: 5 bases; junction bases outside the gene matches: 7. The CDR3 totals 15 residues. CDR3 nucleotides: TGTGCCAGCAGTCGCGGACTAGCGGGGTTTGAGACCCAGTACTTC. It specifies CASSRGLAGFETQYF.

This sequence joins TRBV7-3 and TRBJ2-2; 7 positions match TRBD2. This CDR3 spans 14 amino acids. Germline CDR1 reads SGHTA; CDR2 reads FQGTGA. V gave up 5 bases and J gave up 5 bases; unmatched junction bases: 5. CDR3 DNA: TGTGCCAGCAGCCCCAGGGAGGGGACCGGGGAGCTGTTTTTT. This codes for CASSPREGTGELFF.

The chain recombines TRBV3-1 (or the pseudogene TRBV3-2) with TRBJ1-5; D is uncertain. The germline gives CDR1 LGHDT, CDR2 YNNKEL (reference sequence). V lost 6 bases to trimming and J lost 5 bases, with 8 bases between them. The CDR3 spans 12 residues. The CDR3 DNA reads as TGTGCCAGCAGTCTCAGTCATCAGCCCCAGCATTTT. Translating it yields CASSLSHQPQHF.

This chain uses TRBV5-1 with TRBJ2-2; no firm D call. V lost 4 bases, J lost 1 base, and 2 bases lay in between. Germline CDR1 SGHRS, CDR2 YFSETQ. CDR3 length: 12 amino acids. The CDR3: CASSLNTGELFF. The CDR3 nucleotides are TGCGCCAGCAGCCTGAACACCGGGGAGCTGTTTTTT.

The V gene is TRBV5-6, the J gene TRBJ1-2; TRBD1 matches at 8 bases. Trimming took 3 bases from V and 6 from J; bases not matched to a gene: 10. There are 15 residues in the CDR3. The germline V gene has CDR1 SGHDT and CDR2 YYEEEE. CDR3: CASSYLGQGGHGYTF. CDR3 DNA sequence: TGTGCCAGCAGCTACCTTGGACAGGGCGGACATGGCTACACCTTC. The full variable domain, rest sourced from reference TRBV5-6 and TRBJ1-2, is DAGVTQSPTHLIKTRGQQVTLRCSPKSGHDTVSWYQQALGQGPQFIFQYYEEEERQRGNFPDRFSGHQFPNYSSELNVNALLLGDSALYLCASSYLGQGGHGYTFGSGTRLTVV.

This rearrangement joins TRBV7-9 to TRBJ1-6; D is possibly TRBD1 (5 bases). V lost 2 bases and J lost 5, with 10 bases in between. CDR3 length: 15 residues. Germline V CDR1 and CDR2: SEHNR, FQNEAQ (reference sequence). CDR3 loop: CASSLRTQNNSPLHF. As DNA, the CDR3 is TGTGCCAGCAGCTTACGGACACAGAATAATTCACCCCTCCACTTT.

The rearrangement uses TRBV6-5 and TRBJ2-7, with TRBD2 identical over 7 bases. Germline CDR1 and CDR2: MNHEY and SVGAGI. J was trimmed by 1 base and V by 2 bases; bases with no gene match: 2. CDR3 length: 14 amino acids. The CDR3 sequence: CASSYISGSYEQYF. CDR3 nucleotides: TGTGCCAGCAGTTACATTAGCGGGTCCTACGAGCAGTACTTC.

The chain employs TRBV25-1 and TRBJ1-1; D may be TRBD1 (6 bases). The CDR3 loop spans 13 amino acids. The V and J ends lost 5 bases and 9 bases respectively, with 16 bases between them. Germline CDR1 is MGHDK and CDR2 is SYGVNS. The CDR3 DNA reads TGTGCCAGCAGTACCGGACAGAGCCGACAAGCTTTCTTT. Residues: CASSTGQSRQAFF. Drawing the rest from reference TRBV25-1 and TRBJ1-1, the complete variable domain is EADIYQTPRYLVIGTGKKITLECSQTMGHDKMYWYQQDPGMELHLIHYSYGVNSTEKGDLSSESTVSRIRTEHFPLTLESARPSHTSQYLCASSTGQSRQAFFGQGTRLTVV.

The rearrangement uses TRBV27 and TRBJ2-3; D uncertain. Trimming stripped 3 bases from V and 1 base from J, with 11 bases between. Germline V gene sequence: CDR1 MNHEY, CDR2 SMNVEV (reference sequence). The CDR3 covers 15 residues. Here the CDR3 reads CASSFRNYGTDTQYF. As DNA, the CDR3 is TGTGCCAGCAGTTTTCGAAACTACGGCACAGATACGCAGTATTTT.

The genes are TRBV4-1 and TRBJ2-3, with a tentative D call TRBD2 (6 bases). CDR3 length: 16 residues. CDR1 and CDR2 from the germline V gene are MGHRA and YSYEKL. V was trimmed by 3 bases and J by 2 bases, leaving 15 bases between them. CDR3 in amino acids: CASSQGGHFLTDTQYF. CDR3 in DNA: TGCGCCAGCAGCCAGGGAGGACATTTCCTCACAGATACGCAGTATTTT.

The genes are TRBV19 and TRBJ1-1; D is perhaps TRBD1 (6 bases). The CDR3 extends over 12 amino acids. Per germline, CDR1 LNHDA and CDR2 SQIVND (reference sequence). Trimming removed 6 bases from V and 7 bases from J, with 12 bases in between. CDR3 protein: CASRLLDSEAFF. CDR3 nucleotide sequence: TGTGCCAGTAGGCTGCTGGACAGTGAAGCTTTCTTT.

The V and J genes are TRBV6-5 and TRBJ2-5, with 13 bases identical to TRBD2. The CDR3 totals 15 residues. Germline values: CDR1 MNHEY, CDR2 SVGAGI. V shed 5 bases and J 5 bases; nucleotides not matched to a gene: 5. CDR3 sequence (DNA): TGTGCCAGCAGTCGGACTAGCGGGGGAGTTGAGACCCAGTACTTC. This gives the protein CASSRTSGGVETQYF.

The chain links TRBV3-1 (or the pseudogene TRBV3-2) to TRBJ2-7; TRBD1 agrees at 7 bases. J gave up 2 bases and V 2 bases, and 12 bases lay outside the gene matches. Germline V lookup: CDR1 LGHDT, CDR2 YNNKEL (reference sequence). This CDR3 has 17 residues. The CDR3 region is CASSQSFRGSATYEQYF. CDR3 DNA sequence: TGTGCCAGCAGCCAATCCTTCAGGGGGTCAGCCACCTACGAGCAGTACTTC.

The chain joins TRBV18 to TRBJ2-7, with D uncertain. The CDR3 spans 13 residues. The V and J ends lost 3 bases and 6 bases respectively, with 12 bases between them. The germline gives CDR1 KGHSH, CDR2 LQKENI. CDR3 amino acids: CASSPRSESEQYF. Here the CDR3 DNA reads TGTGCCAGCTCACCTAGGTCGGAGTCCGAGCAGTACTTC. Filled out from reference TRBV18 and TRBJ2-7, the complete variable domain reads NAGVMQNPRHLVRRRGQEARLRCSPMKGHSHVYWYRQLPEEGLKFMVYLQKENIIDESGMPKERFSAEFPKEGPSILRIQQVVRGDSAAYFCASSPRSESEQYFGPGTRLTVT.

V usage is TRBV19 and J usage is TRBJ1-2; D perhaps matches TRBD1 (6 bases). The CDR3 consists of 14 residues. V was trimmed by 6 bases and J by 4 bases, leaving 15 bases between them. The germline CDR1 and CDR2 sequences are LNHDA and SQIVND (reference sequence). CDR3 coding DNA: TGTGCCAGTAGCGAAGGGGGGGGAAGCTATGGCTACACCTTC. The encoded protein is CASSEGGGSYGYTF.

The chain recombines TRBV12-3 or TRBV12-4 with TRBJ2-1, with D hard to call. This CDR3 is built from 12 residues. The ends were cut back, 6 bases at V and 6 bases at J, with 9 bases in the middle. Here the CDR3 DNA reads TGTGCCAGCAGGCAGCCGGGCAATGAGCAGTTCTTC. It codes for CASRQPGNEQFF.